These 10 T cell receptor beta chains originate from one sample sequenced in a study of blood T cell repertoires in COVID-19. Some clones are missing from TCRdb's copy, which holds only in-frame ones; the method was immunoSEQ multiplex PCR. Here the sample spans approximately 100,000 clones, 75% to 85% being singletons. The sequenced sample consisted of peripheral blood. The receptor source for this set is a woman of 80 years or more with active or convalescent COVID-19.

The rearrangement links TRBV11-1 to TRBJ2-2; 8 bases are shared with TRBD2. V shed 6 bases, J shed 1 base, and the junction held 4 bases outside the gene matches. Germline V lookup: CDR1 SGHAT, CDR2 FQDESV (reference sequence). The CDR3 runs to 15 residues. This CDR3 is CASRKTSGNTGELFF. CDR3 DNA: TGTGCCAGCAGGAAAACTAGCGGGAACACCGGGGAGCTGTTTTTT.

This clone was seen only a few times. The J gene is TRBJ1-6, the V gene TRBV7-2, with D perhaps TRBD1 (5 bases). The CDR3 loop spans 14 amino acids. Germline V CDR1 and CDR2: SGHTA, FQGNSA. V was clipped by 2 bases and J by 9 bases, with 11 bases between them. CDR3 loop: CASSLKGRASPLHF. CDR3 bases: TGTGCCAGCAGCTTAAAGGGGAGGGCTTCACCCCTCCACTTT.

This sequence joins TRBV7-9 and TRBJ2-1; D remains ambiguous. The germline V gene has CDR1 SEHNR and CDR2 FQNEAQ (reference sequence). The CDR3 length is 11 residues. Trimming took off 8 bases at V and 8 bases at J, with 10 bases between the two ends. CDR3: CASPPTHEQFF. The CDR3 nucleotides are TGTGCCAGCCCCCCCACACATGAGCAGTTCTTC.

This clone was counted a few times. This chain connects TRBV30 to TRBJ1-1, with D hard to call. Germline CDR1 is GTSNPN and CDR2 is SVGIG (reference sequence). The CDR3 has 12 amino acids. V gave up 6 bases and J gave up 6 bases, with 14 bases separating them. CDR3 in DNA: TGTGCCTGTCTGTCACTAGTCCCTGAAGCTTTCTTT. It codes for CACLSLVPEAFF.

The rearrangement uses TRBV7-9 and TRBJ2-7; 7 bases are a match to TRBD2. Trimming cost V 5 bases and J 6 bases; bases outside gene matches: 13. The germline gives CDR1 SEHNR, CDR2 FQNEAQ (reference sequence). This CDR3 is built from 15 residues. CDR3 loop: CASSQIRLTGGEQYF. The CDR3 region has the DNA TGTGCCAGCAGCCAAATCCGACTCACGGGAGGCGAGCAGTACTTC.

The chain is built from TRBV7-9 and TRBJ1-2, with 7 bases identical to TRBD1. CDR1 SEHNR and CDR2 FQNEAQ come from the germline V gene (reference sequence). CDR3 length: 13 residues. The trim removed 4 bases at V and 6 bases at J, leaving 5 bases unmatched. The CDR3 region has the DNA TGTGCCAGCAGCTCTTACACAGGGGATGGCTACACCTTC. Its translation is CASSSYTGDGYTF.

The chain recombines TRBV29-1 with TRBJ2-1; 9 bases agree with TRBD2. This CDR3 is built from 14 residues. Trimming removed 7 bases from V and 2 bases from J; junction bases left unmatched: 6. Germline V CDR1 and CDR2: SQVTM, ANQGSEA. The CDR3 DNA reads as TGCAGCGACCGGACTAGCGAGACCTACAATGAGCAGTTCTTC. It yields the protein CSDRTSETYNEQFF.

The chain uses TRBV3-1 (or the pseudogene TRBV3-2) and TRBJ1-1; TRBD1 matches at 8 bases. The CDR3 has 14 amino acids. Germline V gene data show CDR1 as LGHDT and CDR2 as YNNKEL (reference sequence). After removal of 2 bases from V and 5 bases from J, the junction contained 4 bases not matched to a gene. The CDR3 DNA sequence: TGTGCCAGCAGCCAACCTGACAGGGGAACTGAAGCTTTCTTT. Encoded protein: CASSQPDRGTEAFF.

The chain has TRBV9 and TRBJ2-1, with 10 bases fitting TRBD1. The CDR3 runs to 16 residues. The V gene end was trimmed by 3 bases and the J gene end by 3 bases; junction bases not matched to a gene: 6. Germline CDR1 is SGDLS and CDR2 is YYNGEE. CDR3 bases: TGTGCCAGCAGCGGAGGACAGGGGGTTTACTACAATGAGCAGTTCTTC. Protein sequence: CASSGGQGVYYNEQFF.

CDR3 nucleotides: TGTGCCAGCAGCTCACTAGGGACTAGCGGGAATGAGCAGTTCTTC. It encodes CASSSLGTSGNEQFF. V usage is TRBV7-3 and J usage is TRBJ2-1, with 12 bases matching TRBD2. Looked up from germline, CDR1 is SGHTA and CDR2 is FQGTGA. The junction had 5 bases not matched to a gene; V was cut back by 4 bases and J by 7 bases. CDR3 length equals 15 residues.